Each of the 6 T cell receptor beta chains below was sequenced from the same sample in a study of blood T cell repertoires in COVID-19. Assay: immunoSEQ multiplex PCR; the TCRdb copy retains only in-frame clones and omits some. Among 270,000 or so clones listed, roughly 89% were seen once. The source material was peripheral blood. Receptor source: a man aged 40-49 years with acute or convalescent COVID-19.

CDR3 loop: CASSRGGQPYEQYF. DNA for the CDR3: TGTGCCAGCAGCCGAGGGGGACAACCCTACGAGCAGTACTTC. The rearrangement uses TRBV7-8 and TRBJ2-7, with a weak D call TRBD1 (6 bases). The length of the CDR3 is 14 residues. Germline V gene sequence: CDR1 SGHVS, CDR2 FQNEAQ. V shed 5 bases and J shed 2 bases, with 13 bases lying between them. Variable domain in full (rest from reference TRBV7-8 and TRBJ2-7): GAGVSQSPRYKVAKRGQDVALRCDPISGHVSLFWYQQALGQGPEFLTYFQNEAQLDKSGLPSDRFFAERPEGSVSTLKIQRTQQEDSAVYLCASSRGGQPYEQYFGPGTRLTVT.

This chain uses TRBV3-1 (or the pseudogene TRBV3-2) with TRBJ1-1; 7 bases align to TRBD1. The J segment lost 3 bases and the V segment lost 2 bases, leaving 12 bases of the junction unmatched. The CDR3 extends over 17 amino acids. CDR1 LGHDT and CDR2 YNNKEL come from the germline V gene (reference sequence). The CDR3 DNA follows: TGTGCCAGCAGCCAACACCAAAGCTACGACAGGGACACTGAAGCTTTCTTT. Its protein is CASSQHQSYDRDTEAFF.

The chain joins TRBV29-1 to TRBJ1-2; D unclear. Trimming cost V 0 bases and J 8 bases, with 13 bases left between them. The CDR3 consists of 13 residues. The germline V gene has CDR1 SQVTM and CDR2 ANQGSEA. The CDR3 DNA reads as TGCAGCGTTGAAGATCAGACGGGGAAAGGCTACACCTTC. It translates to CSVEDQTGKGYTF.

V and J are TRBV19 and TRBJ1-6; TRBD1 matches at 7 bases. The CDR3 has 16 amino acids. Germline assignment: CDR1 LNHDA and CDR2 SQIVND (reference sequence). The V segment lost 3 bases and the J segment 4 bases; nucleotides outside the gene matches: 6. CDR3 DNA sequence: TGTGCCAGTAGTATGGGACAGCAAGCTTATAATTCACCCCTCCACTTT. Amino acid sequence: CASSMGQQAYNSPLHF.

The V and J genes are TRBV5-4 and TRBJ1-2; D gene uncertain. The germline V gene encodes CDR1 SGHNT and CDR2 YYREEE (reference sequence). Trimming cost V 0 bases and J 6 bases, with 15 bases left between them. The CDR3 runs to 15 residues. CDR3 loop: CASSLGAPKKDGYTF. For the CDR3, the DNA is TGTGCCAGCAGCTTGGGGGCCCCAAAAAAGGATGGCTACACCTTC.

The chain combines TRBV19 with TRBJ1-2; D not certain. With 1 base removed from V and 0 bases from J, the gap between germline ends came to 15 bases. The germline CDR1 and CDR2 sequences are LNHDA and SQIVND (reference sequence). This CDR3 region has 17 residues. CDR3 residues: CASSIGVYSTANYGYTF. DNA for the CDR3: TGTGCCAGTAGTATAGGAGTATATAGTACGGCTAACTATGGCTACACCTTC.